The T cell receptor (beta chain) under discussion was sequenced for a study of T cells in Graves' hyperthyroidism and ophthalmopathy. General observations from the study: Most thyroid clonotypes expanded above 0.001 were also detected in blood.

Researchers took RNA transcripts and amplified the TCR beta CDR3 regions from them. A first-round RT-PCR of the TCR CDR3 used the HTBI primer set. In TCRdb, the multiplex PCR reads were re-called with MiXCR into one record per CDR3 protein. The repertoire includes about 660,000 distinct CDR3 sequences, over 40% of them detected once, and less than 9% sits in the top ten. This clonotype turned up a few times. Its antigen is undetermined. V was clipped by 4 bases and J by 1 base, with 7 bases between them. CDR3 length: 13 amino acids. The TCR sequence derives from an adult man with Graves' disease, either hyperthyroidism or ophthalmopathy (not recorded which). Sequencing used peripheral blood or thyroid tissue (not recorded which). The chain has TRBV12-3 or TRBV12-4 and TRBJ1-1; D is ambiguous. The CDR3 DNA follows: TGTGCCAGCAGTTATGGAACGAACACTGAAGCTTTCTTT. Residues: CASSYGTNTEAFF.